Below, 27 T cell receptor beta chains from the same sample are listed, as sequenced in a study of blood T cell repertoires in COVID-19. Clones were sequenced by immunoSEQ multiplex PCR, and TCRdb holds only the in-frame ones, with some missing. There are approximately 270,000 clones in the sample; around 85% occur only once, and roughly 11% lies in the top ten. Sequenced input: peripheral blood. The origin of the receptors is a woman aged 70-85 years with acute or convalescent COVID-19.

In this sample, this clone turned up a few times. CDR3 sequence: CASSLDSDPLGTQYF. For the CDR3, the DNA is TGCGCCAGCAGCTTGGATTCAGACCCGCTAGGGACCCAGTACTTC. The rearrangement links TRBV5-1 to TRBJ2-5; D gene unclear. The CDR3 extends over 15 amino acids. Germline V gene lookup returns CDR1 SGHRS and CDR2 YFSETQ. The V and J ends lost 0 bases and 7 bases respectively, with 16 bases between them.

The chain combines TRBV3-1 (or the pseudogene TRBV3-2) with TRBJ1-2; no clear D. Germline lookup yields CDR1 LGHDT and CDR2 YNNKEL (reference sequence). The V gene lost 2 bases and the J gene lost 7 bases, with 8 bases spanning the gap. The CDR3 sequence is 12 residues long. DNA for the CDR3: TGTGCCAGCAGCCAACGTAACAGTGGCTACACCTTC. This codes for CASSQRNSGYTF.

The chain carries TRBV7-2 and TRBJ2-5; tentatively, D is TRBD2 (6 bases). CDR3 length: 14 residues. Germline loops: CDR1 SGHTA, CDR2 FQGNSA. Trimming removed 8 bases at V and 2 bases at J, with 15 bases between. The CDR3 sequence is CASGPRGRQETQYF. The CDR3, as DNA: TGTGCCAGCGGCCCTCGGGGGAGGCAAGAGACCCAGTACTTC. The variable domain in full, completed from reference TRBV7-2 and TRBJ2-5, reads GAGVSQSPSNKVTEKGKDVELRCDPISGHTALYWYRQSLGQGLEFLIYFQGNSAPDKSGLPSDRFSAERTGGSVSTLTIQRTQQEDSAVYLCASGPRGRQETQYFGPGTRLLVL.

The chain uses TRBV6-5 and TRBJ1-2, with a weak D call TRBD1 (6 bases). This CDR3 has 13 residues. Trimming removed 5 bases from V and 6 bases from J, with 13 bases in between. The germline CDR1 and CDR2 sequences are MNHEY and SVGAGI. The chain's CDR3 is CASSPRGSDGYTF. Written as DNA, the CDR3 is TGTGCCAGCAGTCCAAGGGGGAGCGATGGCTACACCTTC.

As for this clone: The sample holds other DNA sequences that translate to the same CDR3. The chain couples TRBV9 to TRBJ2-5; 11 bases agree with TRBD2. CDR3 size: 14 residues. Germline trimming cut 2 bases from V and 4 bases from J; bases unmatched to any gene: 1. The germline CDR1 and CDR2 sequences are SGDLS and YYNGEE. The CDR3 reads CASSVTSGVETQYF. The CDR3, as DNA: TGTGCCAGCAGCGTGACTAGCGGGGTAGAGACCCAGTACTTC.

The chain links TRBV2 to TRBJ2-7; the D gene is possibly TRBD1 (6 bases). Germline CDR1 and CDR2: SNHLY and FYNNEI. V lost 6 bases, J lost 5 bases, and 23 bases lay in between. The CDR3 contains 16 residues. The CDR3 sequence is CASRAREQGSRNEQYF. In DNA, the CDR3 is TGTGCCAGCAGGGCTAGGGAGCAGGGGTCAAGAAACGAGCAGTACTTC. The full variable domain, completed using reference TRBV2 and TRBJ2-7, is EPEVTQTPSHQVTQMGQEVILRCVPISNHLYFYWYRQILGQKVEFLVSFYNNEISEKSEIFDDQFSVERPDGSNFTLKIRSTKLEDSAMYFCASRAREQGSRNEQYFGPGTRLTVT.

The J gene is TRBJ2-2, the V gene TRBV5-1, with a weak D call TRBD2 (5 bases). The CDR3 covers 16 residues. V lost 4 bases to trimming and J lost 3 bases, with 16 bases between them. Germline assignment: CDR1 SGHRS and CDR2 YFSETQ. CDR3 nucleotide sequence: TGCGCCAGCAGCCCCCGGGGAAGGGCGGACACCGGGGAGCTGTTTTTT. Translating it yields CASSPRGRADTGELFF.

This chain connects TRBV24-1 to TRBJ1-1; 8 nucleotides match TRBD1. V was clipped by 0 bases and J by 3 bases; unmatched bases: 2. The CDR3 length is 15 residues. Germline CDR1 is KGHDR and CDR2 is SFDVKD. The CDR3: CATSDLDRGDTEAFF. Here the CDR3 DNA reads TGTGCCACCAGTGATTTGGACAGGGGTGACACTGAAGCTTTCTTT.

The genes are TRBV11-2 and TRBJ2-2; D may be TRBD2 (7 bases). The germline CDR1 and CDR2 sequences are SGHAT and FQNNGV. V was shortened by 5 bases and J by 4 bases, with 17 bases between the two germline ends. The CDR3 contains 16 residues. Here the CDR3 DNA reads TGTGCCAGCAGCCCAGTGGGGGGGGCAGTCACCGGGGAGCTGTTTTTT. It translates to CASSPVGGAVTGELFF.

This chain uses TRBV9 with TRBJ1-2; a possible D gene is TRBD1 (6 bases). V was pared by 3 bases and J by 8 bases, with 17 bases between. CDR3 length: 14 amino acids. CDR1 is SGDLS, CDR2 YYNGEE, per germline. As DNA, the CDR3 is TGTGCCAGCAGCGCCGGGACACTAAGAGGGGGCTACACCTTC. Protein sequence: CASSAGTLRGGYTF.

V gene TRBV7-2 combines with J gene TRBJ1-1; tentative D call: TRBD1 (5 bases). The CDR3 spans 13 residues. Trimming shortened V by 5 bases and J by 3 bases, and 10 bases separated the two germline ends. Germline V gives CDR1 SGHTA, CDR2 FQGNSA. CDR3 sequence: CASSGEGDTEAFF. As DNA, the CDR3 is TGTGCCAGCAGCGGGGAAGGGGACACTGAAGCTTTCTTT.

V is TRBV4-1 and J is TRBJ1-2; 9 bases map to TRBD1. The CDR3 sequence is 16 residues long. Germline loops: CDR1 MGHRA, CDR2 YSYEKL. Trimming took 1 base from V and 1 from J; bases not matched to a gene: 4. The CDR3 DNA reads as TGCGCCAGCAGCCAAGTGAGGACAGGGGTTAACTATGGCTACACCTTC. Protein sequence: CASSQVRTGVNYGYTF.

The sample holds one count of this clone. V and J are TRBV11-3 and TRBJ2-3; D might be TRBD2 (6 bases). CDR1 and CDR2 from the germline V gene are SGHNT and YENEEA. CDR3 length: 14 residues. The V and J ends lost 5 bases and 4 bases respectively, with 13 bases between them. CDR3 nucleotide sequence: TGTGCCAGCAGCCCAAGGACGGGGGCAGATACGCAGTATTTT. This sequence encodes CASSPRTGADTQYF.

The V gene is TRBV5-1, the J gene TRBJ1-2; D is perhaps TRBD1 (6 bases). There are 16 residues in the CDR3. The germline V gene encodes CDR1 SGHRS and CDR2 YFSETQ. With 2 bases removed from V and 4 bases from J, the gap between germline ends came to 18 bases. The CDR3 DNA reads TGCGCCAGCAGCTTCGTCCCCTGGGGGCCCTCCTATGGCTACACCTTC. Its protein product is CASSFVPWGPSYGYTF.

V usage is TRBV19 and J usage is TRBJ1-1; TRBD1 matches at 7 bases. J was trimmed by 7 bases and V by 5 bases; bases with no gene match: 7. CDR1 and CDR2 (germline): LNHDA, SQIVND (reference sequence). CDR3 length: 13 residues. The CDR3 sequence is CASSYDRECEAFF. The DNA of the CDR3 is TGTGCCAGTAGTTATGACAGGGAGTGTGAAGCTTTCTTT. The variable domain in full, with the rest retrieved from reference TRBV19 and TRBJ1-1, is DGGITQSPKYLFRKEGQNVTLSCEQNLNHDAMYWYRQDPGQGLRLIYYSQIVNDFQKGDIAEGYSVSREKKESFPLTVTSAQKNPTAFYLCASSYDRECEAFFGQGTRLTVV.

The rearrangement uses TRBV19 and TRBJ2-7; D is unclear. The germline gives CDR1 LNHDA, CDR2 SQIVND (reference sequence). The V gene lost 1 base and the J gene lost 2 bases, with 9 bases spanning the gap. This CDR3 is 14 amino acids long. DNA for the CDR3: TGTGCCAGTAGTATAGGTGGCAGGACCTACGAGCAGTACTTC. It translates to CASSIGGRTYEQYF.

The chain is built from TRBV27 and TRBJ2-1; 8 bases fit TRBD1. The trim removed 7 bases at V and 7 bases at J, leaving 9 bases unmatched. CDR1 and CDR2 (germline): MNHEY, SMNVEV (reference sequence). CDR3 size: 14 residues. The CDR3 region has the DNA TGTGCCAGCACCCCATGGCAGGGGGCTAATGAGCAGTTCTTC. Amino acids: CASTPWQGANEQFF.

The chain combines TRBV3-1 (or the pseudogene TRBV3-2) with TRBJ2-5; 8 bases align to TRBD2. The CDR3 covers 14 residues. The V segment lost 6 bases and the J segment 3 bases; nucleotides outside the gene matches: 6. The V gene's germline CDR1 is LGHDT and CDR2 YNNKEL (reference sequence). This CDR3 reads CASSRTSREETQYF. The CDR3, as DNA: TGTGCCAGCAGTCGGACTAGCCGGGAAGAGACCCAGTACTTC.

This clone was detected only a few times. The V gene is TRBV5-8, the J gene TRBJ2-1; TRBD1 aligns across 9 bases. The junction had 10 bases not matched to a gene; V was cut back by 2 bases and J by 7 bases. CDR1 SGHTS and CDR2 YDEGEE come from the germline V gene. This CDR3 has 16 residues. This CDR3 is CASSLLYGTGSNEQFF. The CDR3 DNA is TGTGCCAGCAGCTTATTATACGGGACAGGGTCAAATGAGCAGTTCTTC.

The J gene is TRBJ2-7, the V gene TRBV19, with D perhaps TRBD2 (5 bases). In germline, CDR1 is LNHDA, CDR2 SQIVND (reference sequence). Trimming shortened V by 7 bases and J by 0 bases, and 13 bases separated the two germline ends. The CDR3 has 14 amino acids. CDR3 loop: CASTRTGSSYEQYF. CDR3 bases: TGTGCCAGTACAAGGACGGGAAGCTCCTACGAGCAGTACTTC.

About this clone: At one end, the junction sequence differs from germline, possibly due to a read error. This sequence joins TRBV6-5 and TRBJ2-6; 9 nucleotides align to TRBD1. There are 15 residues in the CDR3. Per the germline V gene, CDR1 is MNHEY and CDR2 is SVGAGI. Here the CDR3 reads CACRTGASGANVLTF. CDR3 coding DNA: TGTGCCTGCAGGACAGGGGCTTCTGGGGCCAACGTCCTGACTTTC.

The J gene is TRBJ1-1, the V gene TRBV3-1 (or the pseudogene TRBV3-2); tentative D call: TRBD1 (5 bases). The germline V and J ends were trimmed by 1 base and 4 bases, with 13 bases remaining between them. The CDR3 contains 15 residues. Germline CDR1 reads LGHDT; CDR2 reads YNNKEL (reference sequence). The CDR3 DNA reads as TGTGCCAGCAGCCAAGCGGGGGTCTCGAGCACTGAAGCTTTCTTT. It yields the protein CASSQAGVSSTEAFF.

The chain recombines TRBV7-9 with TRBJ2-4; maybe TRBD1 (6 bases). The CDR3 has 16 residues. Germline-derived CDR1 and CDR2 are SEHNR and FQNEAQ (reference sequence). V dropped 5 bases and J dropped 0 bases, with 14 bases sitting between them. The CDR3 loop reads CASSAGQSLAKNIQYF. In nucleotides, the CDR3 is TGTGCCAGCAGCGCAGGACAGAGTTTAGCCAAAAACATTCAGTACTTC.

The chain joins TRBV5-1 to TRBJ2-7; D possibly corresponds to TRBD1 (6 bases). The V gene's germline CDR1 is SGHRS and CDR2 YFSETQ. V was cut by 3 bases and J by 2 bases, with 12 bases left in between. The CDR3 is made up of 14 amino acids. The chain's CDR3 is CASSSQGSPYEQYF. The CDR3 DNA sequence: TGCGCCAGCAGCTCCCAGGGGAGTCCCTACGAGCAGTACTTC. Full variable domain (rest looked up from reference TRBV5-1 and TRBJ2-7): KAGVTQTPRYLIKTRGQQVTLSCSPISGHRSVSWYQQTPGQGLQFLFEYFSETQRNKGNFPGRFSGRQFSNSRSEMNVSTLELGDSALYLCASSSQGSPYEQYFGPGTRLTVT.

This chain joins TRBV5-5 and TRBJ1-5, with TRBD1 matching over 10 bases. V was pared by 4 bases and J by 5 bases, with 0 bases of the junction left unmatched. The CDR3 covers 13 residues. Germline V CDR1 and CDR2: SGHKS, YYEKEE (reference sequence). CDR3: CASSGTGDQPQHF. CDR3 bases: TGTGCCAGCAGCGGGACAGGGGATCAGCCCCAGCATTTT.

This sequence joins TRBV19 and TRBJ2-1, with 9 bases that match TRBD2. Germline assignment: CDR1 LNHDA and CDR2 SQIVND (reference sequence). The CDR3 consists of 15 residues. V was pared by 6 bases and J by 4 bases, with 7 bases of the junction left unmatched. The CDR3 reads CASRQRGDAYNEQFF. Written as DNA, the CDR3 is TGTGCCAGTAGACAGCGGGGGGACGCATACAATGAGCAGTTCTTC.

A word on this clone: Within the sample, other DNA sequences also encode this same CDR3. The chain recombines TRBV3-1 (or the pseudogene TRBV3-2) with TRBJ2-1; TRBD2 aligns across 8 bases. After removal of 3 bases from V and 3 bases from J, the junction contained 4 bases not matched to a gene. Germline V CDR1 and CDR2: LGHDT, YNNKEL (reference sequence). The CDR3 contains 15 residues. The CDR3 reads CASSQAGGSYNEQFF. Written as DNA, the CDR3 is TGTGCCAGCAGCCAGGCGGGGGGTAGCTACAATGAGCAGTTCTTC.